The 21 T cell receptor beta chains given below trace back to one sample, sequenced in a study of post-analysis software for immune sequencing data (dated by TCRdb to 2015 to 2017). The investigation overall reported the following: About 5 TRBV segments, including TRBV5-6, TRBV5-1 and TRBV20-1, were significantly more frequent in patients than controls.

These receptors have no known antigen. Receptor amplification or capture employed PCR. Reads for this sample came from an Illumina HiSeq 2500. To reduce PCR and sequencing biases, unique molecular identifiers were incorporated into the TCR beta cDNA libraries. The public reads were reanalyzed by TCRdb: fastp trimming at Q25, MiXCR alignment, in-frame beta chains only. Rows merge per CDR3 protein into single entries with the most common DNA and genes. The sample table contains about 180,000 distinct CDR3 sequences; only one count was recorded for approximately 28% of them. The ten largest make up approximately 1.5% of the sample. Sequencing used blood. The receptors were sampled from a girl aged 5 to 17 with multiple sclerosis.

This clonotype was counted between two and nine times. The gene calls are TRBV5-6 and TRBJ2-5, with D possibly being TRBD2 (5 bases). Trimming took off 2 bases at V and 5 bases at J, with 16 bases between the two ends. CDR3 length: 15 residues. Germline V lookup: CDR1 SGHDT, CDR2 YYEEEE. The CDR3 DNA sequence: TGTGCCAGCAGCTTACCGGGAATCCCCGGGGAGACCCAGTACTTC. Its protein product is CASSLPGIPGETQYF. The whole variable domain, remainder taken from reference TRBV5-6 and TRBJ2-5, is DAGVTQSPTHLIKTRGQQVTLRCSPKSGHDTVSWYQQALGQGPQFIFQYYEEEERQRGNFPDRFSGHQFPNYSSELNVNALLLGDSALYLCASSLPGIPGETQYFGPGTRLLVL.

As regards this clonotype: It may be a read error: a sequence one base away is much more abundant. The J gene is TRBJ2-7, the V gene TRBV20-1; 11 bases agree with TRBD2. Trimming took 5 bases from V and 3 from J; bases not matched to a gene: 3. Germline CDR1 and CDR2: DFQATT and SNEGSKA (reference sequence). The CDR3 is 13 residues long. As DNA, the CDR3 is TGCAGTGCTCTAGCGGGAGGAAGCTACGAGCAGTACTTC. Translating it yields CSALAGGSYEQYF.

J is TRBJ2-2 and V is TRBV7-2, with no clear D. The CDR3 spans 13 residues. The germline V gene encodes CDR1 SGHTA and CDR2 FQGNSA. V was clipped by 7 bases and J by 8 bases, with 14 bases between them. The CDR3 sequence: CASTIQARGELFF. In DNA form, the CDR3 reads TGTGCCAGCACCATCCAAGCGAGGGGGGAGCTGTTTTTT.

The V gene is TRBV12-3 or TRBV12-4, the J gene TRBJ1-1; no definite D call. The CDR3 covers 13 residues. Trimming removed 1 base at V and 6 bases at J, with 9 bases between. The CDR3 reads CASSLVTSAEAFF. The CDR3 coding sequence is TGTGCCAGCAGTTTAGTTACGAGCGCTGAAGCTTTCTTT.

Worth noting for this clonotype: Being one base from a much bigger clone, this may be a read error. The chain recombines TRBV20-1 with TRBJ2-1; tentative D call: TRBD2 (6 bases). This CDR3 is 15 amino acids long. The V end lost 7 bases, the J end lost 0 bases, and 16 bases lay between the germline ends. Per germline, CDR1 DFQATT and CDR2 SNEGSKA (reference sequence). The CDR3 DNA reads as TGCAGTGATAGGAGGGGCAGCCGCTCCTACAATGAGCAGTTCTTC. This gives the protein CSDRRGSRSYNEQFF.

This clonotype occurred many times. The V gene is TRBV3-1, the J gene TRBJ2-1, with TRBD1 matching over 10 bases. From germline, CDR1 is LGHDT and CDR2 YNNKEL (reference sequence). This CDR3 has 15 residues. The V gene end was trimmed by 4 bases and the J gene end by 4 bases; junction bases not matched to a gene: 4. The CDR3 loop is CASSLDRGRYNEQFF. As DNA, the CDR3 is TGTGCCAGCAGCCTGGACAGGGGGAGGTACAATGAGCAGTTCTTC.

The sample holds a few counts of this clonotype. The chain links TRBV19 to TRBJ2-3; 9 bases are a match to TRBD1. The CDR3 is 16 residues long. Germline loops: CDR1 LNHDA, CDR2 SQIVND (reference sequence). V dropped 3 bases and J dropped 1; count of bases not matched to a gene: 5. The CDR3 DNA follows: TGTGCCAGTAGTATGGGGACAGGGCCCCGCACAGATACGCAGTATTTT. Amino acid sequence: CASSMGTGPRTDTQYF.

A note on this clonotype: A much larger clonotype is one base distant, so this may be a read error. The genes are TRBV6-1 and TRBJ2-1, with TRBD2 matching over 8 bases. Near its end, the DNA agrees better with TRBJ2-7, so the J call may be wrong. From germline, CDR1 is MNHNS and CDR2 SASEGT. The CDR3 spans 17 residues. The CDR3 sequence: CASSLGRGGYSYNEQYF. DNA of the CDR3: TGTGCCAGCAGTCTCGGACGGGGGGGATACTCCTACAATGAGCAGTACTTC.

The rearrangement links TRBV29-1 to TRBJ1-2, with TRBD1 identical over 9 bases. Trimming took 6 bases from V and 4 from J; bases not matched to a gene: 9. The CDR3 is 14 amino acids. Per germline, CDR1 SQVTM and CDR2 ANQGSEA. CDR3 sequence (DNA): TGCAGCGTGGACACAGGGGGCTTTGGCTATGGCTACACCTTC. It encodes CSVDTGGFGYGYTF.

This clonotype occurred many times. This chain joins TRBV28 and TRBJ2-7; 11 positions agree with TRBD2. J lost 0 bases, V lost 4 bases, and 2 bases had no gene match. The CDR3 runs 15 residues. Germline lookup yields CDR1 MDHEN and CDR2 SYDVKM. The CDR3 region is CASSSGLAASYEQYF. Written as DNA, the CDR3 is TGTGCCAGCAGTTCGGGACTAGCGGCCTCCTACGAGCAGTACTTC.

V is TRBV29-1 and J is TRBJ1-2; D is unclear. Looked up from germline, CDR1 is SQVTM and CDR2 is ANQGSEA. V lost 6 bases and J 6 bases, leaving 20 bases between the germline ends. The CDR3 covers 14 residues. CDR3 nucleotides: TGCAGCGTCGACCCTCGGGCAGGCGGGGATGGCTACACCTTC. Amino acids: CSVDPRAGGDGYTF.

This clonotype came up many times. The chain couples TRBV20-1 to TRBJ2-3, with 7 bases lining up with TRBD1. Germline trimming cut 5 bases from V and 3 bases from J; bases unmatched to any gene: 8. Germline CDR1 reads DFQATT; CDR2 reads SNEGSKA (reference sequence). CDR3 length: 14 residues. CDR3 region: CSAAPGQTTDTQYF. The CDR3 DNA reads as TGCAGTGCTGCACCGGGACAGACTACAGATACGCAGTATTTT.

This clonotype has a count of ten or more. V is TRBV6-1 and J is TRBJ2-3, with 7 bases lining up with TRBD2. The CDR3 is made up of 12 amino acids. CDR1 and CDR2 from the germline V gene are MNHNS and SASEGT. V lost 10 bases to trimming and J lost 9 bases; unmatched junction nucleotides: 10. The DNA for the CDR3 is TGTGCCACCAGCGGGACTGGGGAGACGCAGTATTTT. Translating it yields CATSGTGETQYF.

At least ten counts were recorded for this clonotype. The chain joins TRBV20-1 to TRBJ1-2; 7 bases are shared with TRBD1. V was clipped by 5 bases and J by 3 bases; unmatched bases: 3. The CDR3 has 12 amino acids. Looked up from germline, CDR1 is DFQATT and CDR2 is SNEGSKA (reference sequence). The CDR3 spells CSALGQHYGYTF. CDR3 nucleotides: TGCAGTGCTTTGGGACAGCACTATGGCTACACCTTC.

This clonotype was counted at least ten times. The CDR3: CASKTEIGGVSYEQYF. DNA of the CDR3: TGTGCCAGCAAAACCGAGATAGGTGGGGTTTCCTACGAGCAGTACTTC. This chain joins TRBV6-6 and TRBJ2-7; D remains ambiguous. V was trimmed by 7 bases and J by 1 base, leaving 20 bases between them. The CDR3 spans 16 residues. Germline values: CDR1 MNHNY, CDR2 SVGAGI (reference sequence).

This clonotype was seen a few times. A read error is possible here, since a much larger clone lies one base away. J is TRBJ2-3 and V is TRBV3-1, with D possibly matching TRBD2 (6 bases). V was shortened by 7 bases and J by 2 bases, with 22 bases between the two germline ends. Germline V gene data show CDR1 as LGHDT and CDR2 as YNNKEL (reference sequence). CDR3 size: 17 residues. CDR3 nucleotide sequence: TGTGCCAGCAACCGTCCCTTGGGGGGAGGCACCACAGATACGCAGTATTTT. Residues: CASNRPLGGGTTDTQYF.

Details on this clonotype: One end of the junction fails to match germline, which may point to a read error. V gene TRBV5-1 combines with J gene TRBJ2-3, with 7 bases identical to TRBD2. This CDR3 spans 17 amino acids. Germline CDR1 SGHRS, CDR2 YFSETQ. CDR3 sequence: CASSSRGAGVDSDTQYF. The CDR3 coding sequence is TGCGCCAGTAGCTCCCGTGGGGCGGGAGTGGATTCAGATACGCAGTATTTT.

Notes on this clonotype: One end of the junction fails to match germline, which may point to a read error. The chain couples TRBV18 to TRBJ2-1; D might be TRBD2 (5 bases). Germline CDR1 reads KGHSH; CDR2 reads LQKENI. The CDR3 has 14 amino acids. The CDR3 coding sequence is TGTGCCGGCTCCCGGGGTTGGGGAGACAATGAGCAGTTCTTC. This gives the protein CAGSRGWGDNEQFF.

The chain has TRBV28 and TRBJ2-7, with D perhaps being TRBD1 or TRBD2 (5 bases each). Germline V gene sequence: CDR1 MDHEN, CDR2 SYDVKM. The CDR3 consists of 15 residues. The V and J ends lost 6 bases and 7 bases respectively, with 22 bases between them. The CDR3 region has the DNA TGTGCCAGCAGCCCGTCTGGGGGATACTACGATGAGCAGTACTTC. It is translated as CASSPSGGYYDEQYF. The full variable domain, rest sourced from reference TRBV28 and TRBJ2-7, is DVKVTQSSRYLVKRTGEKVFLECVQDMDHENMFWYRQDPGLGLRLIYFSYDVKMKEKGDIPEGYSVSREKKERFSLILESASTNQTSMYLCASSPSGGYYDEQYFGPGTRLTVT.

This rearrangement joins TRBV10-3 to TRBJ1-1, with D possibly TRBD1 on 5 matching bases. Per the germline V gene, CDR1 is ENHRY and CDR2 is SYGVKD. V was cut by 0 bases and J by 10 bases, with 12 bases left in between. This CDR3 is built from 13 residues. The DNA of the CDR3 is TGTGCCATCAGTGAGTCGACTGAAAGGGGAGCTTTCTTT. Translating gives CAISESTERGAFF.

The J gene is TRBJ2-3, the V gene TRBV6-1; maybe TRBD2 (6 bases). The V gene lost 8 bases and the J gene lost 0 bases, with 15 bases spanning the gap. Germline V gives CDR1 MNHNS, CDR2 SASEGT. CDR3 size: 15 residues. The CDR3 coding sequence is TGTGCCAGCTGGGACCTAGCGTCCAGCACAGATACGCAGTATTTT. Translation: CASWDLASSTDTQYF.